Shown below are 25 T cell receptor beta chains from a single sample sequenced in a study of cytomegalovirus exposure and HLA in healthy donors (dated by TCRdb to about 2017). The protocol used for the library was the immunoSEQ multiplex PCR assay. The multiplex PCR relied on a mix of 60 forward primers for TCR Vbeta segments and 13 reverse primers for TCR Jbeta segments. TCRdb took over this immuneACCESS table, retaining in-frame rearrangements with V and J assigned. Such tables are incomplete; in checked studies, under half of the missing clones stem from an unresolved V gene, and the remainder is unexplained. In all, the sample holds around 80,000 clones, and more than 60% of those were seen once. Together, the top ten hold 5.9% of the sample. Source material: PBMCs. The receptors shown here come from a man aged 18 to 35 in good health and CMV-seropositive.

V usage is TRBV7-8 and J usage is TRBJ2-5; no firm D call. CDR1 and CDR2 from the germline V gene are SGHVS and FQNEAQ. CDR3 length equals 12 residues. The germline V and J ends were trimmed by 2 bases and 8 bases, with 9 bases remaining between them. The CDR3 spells CASSLKTSTQYF. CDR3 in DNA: TGTGCCAGCAGCTTAAAGACATCTACCCAGTACTTC.

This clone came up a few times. This chain's CDR3 is CSVGQANTEAFF. The CDR3 DNA follows: TGCAGCGTTGGACAGGCGAACACTGAAGCTTTCTTT. J is TRBJ1-1 and V is TRBV29-1; tentatively, D is TRBD1 (6 bases). Germline V gene lookup returns CDR1 SQVTM and CDR2 ANQGSEA. V was trimmed by 4 bases and J by 1 base, leaving 7 bases between them. The CDR3 spans 12 residues.

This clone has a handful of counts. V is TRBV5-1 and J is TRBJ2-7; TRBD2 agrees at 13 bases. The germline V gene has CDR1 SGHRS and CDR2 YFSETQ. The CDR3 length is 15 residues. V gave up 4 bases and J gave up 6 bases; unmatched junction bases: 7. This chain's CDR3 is CASSVTSGRVAEQYF. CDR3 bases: TGCGCCAGCAGCGTTACTAGCGGGAGGGTTGCCGAGCAGTACTTC.

CDR3 region: CASSHSYEQYF. The CDR3 region has the DNA TGTGCCAGCAGCCACTCCTACGAGCAGTACTTC. The chain carries TRBV28 and TRBJ2-7; D remains unclear. Deletions cut 6 bases from V and 0 bases from J, with 3 bases between. CDR1 and CDR2 from the germline V gene are MDHEN and SYDVKM. The CDR3 length is 11 residues.

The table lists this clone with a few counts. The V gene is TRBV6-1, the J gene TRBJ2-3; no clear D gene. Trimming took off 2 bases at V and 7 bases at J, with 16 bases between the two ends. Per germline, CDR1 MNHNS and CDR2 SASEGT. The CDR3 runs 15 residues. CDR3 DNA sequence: TGTGCCAGCAGTGAACTAACTGGGCCCGGTAATACGCAGTATTTT. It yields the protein CASSELTGPGNTQYF.

The CDR3 DNA reads TGCGCCAGCAGCCAAGATGGCGGGACAGCCTACGAGCAGTACTTC. Its translation is CASSQDGGTAYEQYF. The rearrangement joins TRBV4-1 to TRBJ2-7; TRBD1 might be the D (7 bases). V was pared by 0 bases and J by 2 bases, with 11 bases between. Germline V gene sequence: CDR1 MGHRA, CDR2 YSYEKL. This CDR3 region has 15 residues.

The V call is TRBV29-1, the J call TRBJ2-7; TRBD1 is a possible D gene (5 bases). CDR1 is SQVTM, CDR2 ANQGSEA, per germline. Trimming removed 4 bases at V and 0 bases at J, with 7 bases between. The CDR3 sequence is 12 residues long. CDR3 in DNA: TGCAGCGTTGGAGGACACTCCTACGAGCAGTACTTC. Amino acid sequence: CSVGGHSYEQYF.

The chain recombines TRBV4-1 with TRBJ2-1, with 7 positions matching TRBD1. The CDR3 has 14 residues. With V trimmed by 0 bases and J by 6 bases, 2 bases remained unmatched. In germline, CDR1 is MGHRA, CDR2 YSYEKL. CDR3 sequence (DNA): TGCGCCAGCAGCCAAGAGGACAGGATCAATGAGCAGTTCTTC. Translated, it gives CASSQEDRINEQFF.

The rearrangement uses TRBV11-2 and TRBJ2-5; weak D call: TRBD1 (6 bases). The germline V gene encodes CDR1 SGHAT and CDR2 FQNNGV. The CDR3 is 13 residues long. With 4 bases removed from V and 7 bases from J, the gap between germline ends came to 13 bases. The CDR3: CASSSYREGTQYF. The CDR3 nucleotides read TGTGCCAGCAGCTCCTACAGGGAAGGGACCCAGTACTTC.

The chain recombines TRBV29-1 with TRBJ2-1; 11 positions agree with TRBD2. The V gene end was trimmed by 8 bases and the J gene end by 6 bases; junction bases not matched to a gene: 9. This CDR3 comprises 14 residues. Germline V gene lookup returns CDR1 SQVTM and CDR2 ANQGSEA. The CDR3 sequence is CSLRLAGMINEQFF. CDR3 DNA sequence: TGCAGCCTCAGACTAGCGGGAATGATCAATGAGCAGTTCTTC.

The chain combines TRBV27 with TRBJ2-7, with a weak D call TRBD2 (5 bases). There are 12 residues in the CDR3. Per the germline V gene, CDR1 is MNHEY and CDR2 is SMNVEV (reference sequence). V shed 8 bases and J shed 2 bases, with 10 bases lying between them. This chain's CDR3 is CASGLSAYEQYF. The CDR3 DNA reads TGTGCCAGCGGACTTTCGGCCTACGAGCAGTACTTC.

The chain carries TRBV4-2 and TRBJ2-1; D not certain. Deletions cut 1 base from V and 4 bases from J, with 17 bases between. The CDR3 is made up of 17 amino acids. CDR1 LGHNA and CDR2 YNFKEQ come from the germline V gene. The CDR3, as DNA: TGTGCCAGCAGCCAAGTAGGAAGGAGAGGCTCATACAATGAGCAGTTCTTC. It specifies CASSQVGRRGSYNEQFF.

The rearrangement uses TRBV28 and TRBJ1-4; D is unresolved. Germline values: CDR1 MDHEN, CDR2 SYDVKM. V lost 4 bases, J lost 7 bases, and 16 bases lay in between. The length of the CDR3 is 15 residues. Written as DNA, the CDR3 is TGTGCCAGCAGTTCGCCAGGAGGCTTGGGTGAAAAACTGTTTTTT. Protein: CASSSPGGLGEKLFF. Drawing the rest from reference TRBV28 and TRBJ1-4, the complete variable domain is DVKVTQSSRYLVKRTGEKVFLECVQDMDHENMFWYRQDPGLGLRLIYFSYDVKMKEKGDIPEGYSVSREKKERFSLILESASTNQTSMYLCASSSPGGLGEKLFFGSGTQLSVL.

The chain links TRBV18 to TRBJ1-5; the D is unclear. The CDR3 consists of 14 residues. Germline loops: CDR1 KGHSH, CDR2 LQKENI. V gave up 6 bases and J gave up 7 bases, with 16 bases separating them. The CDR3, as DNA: TGTGCCAGCTCGGCGGGCTTAATGAACCAGCCCCAGCATTTT. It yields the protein CASSAGLMNQPQHF. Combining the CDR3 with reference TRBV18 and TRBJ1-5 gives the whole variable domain NAGVMQNPRHLVRRRGQEARLRCSPMKGHSHVYWYRQLPEEGLKFMVYLQKENIIDESGMPKERFSAEFPKEGPSILRIQQVVRGDSAAYFCASSAGLMNQPQHFGDGTRLSIL.

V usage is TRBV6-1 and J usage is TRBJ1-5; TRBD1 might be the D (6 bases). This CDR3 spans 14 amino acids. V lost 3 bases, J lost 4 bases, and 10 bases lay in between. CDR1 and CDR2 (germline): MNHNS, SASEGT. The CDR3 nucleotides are TGTGCCAGCAGTGAGCAGGGGCCGAATCAGCCCCAGCATTTT. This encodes CASSEQGPNQPQHF.

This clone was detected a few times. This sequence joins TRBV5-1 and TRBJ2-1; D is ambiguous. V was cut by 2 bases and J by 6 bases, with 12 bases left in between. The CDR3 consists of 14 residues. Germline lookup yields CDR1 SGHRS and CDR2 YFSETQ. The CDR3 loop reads CASSFQDGGNEQFF. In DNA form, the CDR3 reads TGCGCCAGCAGCTTCCAGGATGGTGGCAATGAGCAGTTCTTC.

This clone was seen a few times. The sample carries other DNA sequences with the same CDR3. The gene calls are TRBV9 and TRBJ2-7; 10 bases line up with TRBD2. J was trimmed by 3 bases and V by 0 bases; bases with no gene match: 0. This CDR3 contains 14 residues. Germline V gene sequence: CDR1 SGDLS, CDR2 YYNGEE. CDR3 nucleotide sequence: TGTGCCAGCAGCGTAGGACTAGCGGGCTACGAGCAGTACTTC. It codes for CASSVGLAGYEQYF.

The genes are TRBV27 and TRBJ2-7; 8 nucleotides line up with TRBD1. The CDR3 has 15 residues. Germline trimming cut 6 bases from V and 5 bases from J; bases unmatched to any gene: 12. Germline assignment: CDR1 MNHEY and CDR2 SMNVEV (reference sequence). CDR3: CASSKYSDRVDEQYF. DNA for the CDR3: TGTGCCAGCAGCAAATACTCGGACAGGGTGGACGAGCAGTACTTC.

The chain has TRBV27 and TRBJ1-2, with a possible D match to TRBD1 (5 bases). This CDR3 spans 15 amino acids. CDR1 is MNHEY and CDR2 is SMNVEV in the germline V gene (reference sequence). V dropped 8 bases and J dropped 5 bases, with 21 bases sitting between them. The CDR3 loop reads CASGPGGSTGYGYTF. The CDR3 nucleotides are TGTGCCAGCGGGCCGGGGGGGTCGACTGGGTATGGCTACACCTTC.

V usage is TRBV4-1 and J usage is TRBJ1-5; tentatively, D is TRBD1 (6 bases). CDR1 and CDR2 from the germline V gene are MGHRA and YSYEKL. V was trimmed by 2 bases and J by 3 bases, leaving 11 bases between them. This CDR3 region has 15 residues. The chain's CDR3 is CASSQPDRTNQPQHF. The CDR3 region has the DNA TGCGCCAGCAGCCAACCAGACAGGACCAATCAGCCCCAGCATTTT.

CDR3 sequence (DNA): TGTGCCAGCAGGAAAACAGGGCTCCCCTACGAGCAGTACTTC. This sequence encodes CASRKTGLPYEQYF. The chain joins TRBV6-5 to TRBJ2-7, with a possible D match to TRBD1 (6 bases). Trimming pared 6 bases from V and 2 bases from J, leaving 14 bases between. This CDR3 spans 14 amino acids. Germline V gene lookup returns CDR1 MNHEY and CDR2 SVGAGI.

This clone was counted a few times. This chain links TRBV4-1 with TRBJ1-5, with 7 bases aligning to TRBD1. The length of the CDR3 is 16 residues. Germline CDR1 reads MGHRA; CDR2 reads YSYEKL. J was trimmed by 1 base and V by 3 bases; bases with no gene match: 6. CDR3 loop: CASSQTGPTSNQPQHF. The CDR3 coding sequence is TGCGCCAGCAGCCAGACAGGGCCAACAAGCAATCAGCCCCAGCATTTT.

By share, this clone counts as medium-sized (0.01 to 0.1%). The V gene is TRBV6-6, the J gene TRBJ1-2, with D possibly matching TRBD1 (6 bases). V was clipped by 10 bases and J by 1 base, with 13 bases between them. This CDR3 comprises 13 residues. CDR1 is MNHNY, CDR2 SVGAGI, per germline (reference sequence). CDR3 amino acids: CATITGINYGYTF. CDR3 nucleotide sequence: TGTGCCACAATTACAGGGATTAACTATGGCTACACCTTC.

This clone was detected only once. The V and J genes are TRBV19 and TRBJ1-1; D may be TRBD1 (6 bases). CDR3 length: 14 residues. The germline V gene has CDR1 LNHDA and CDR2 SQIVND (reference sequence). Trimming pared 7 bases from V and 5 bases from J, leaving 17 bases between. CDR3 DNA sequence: TGTGCCAGTAATACGGGAGGGGGAAGGACTGAAGCTTTCTTT. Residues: CASNTGGGRTEAFF.

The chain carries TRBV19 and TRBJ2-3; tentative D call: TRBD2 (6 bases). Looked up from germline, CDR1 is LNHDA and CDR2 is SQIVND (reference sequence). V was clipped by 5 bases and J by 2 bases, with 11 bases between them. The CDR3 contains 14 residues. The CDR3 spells CASSHRGYTDTQYF. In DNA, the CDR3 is TGTGCCAGTAGTCACCGGGGGTACACAGATACGCAGTATTTT.